This T cell receptor beta chain was profiled in a study of blood T cell repertoires in COVID-19. TCRdb keeps only in-frame clones here, not all; method: immunoSEQ multiplex PCR. The sample records just over 650,000 clones, about nine tenths being singletons. Trimming stripped 1 base from V and 5 bases from J, with 8 bases between. This CDR3 region has 13 residues. Germline V gene lookup returns CDR1 LNHDA and CDR2 SQIVND (reference sequence). Sequenced material: peripheral blood. The clonotype originates from a woman under 30 with acute or convalescent COVID-19. The chain has TRBV19 and TRBJ1-1, with a possible D match to TRBD1 (5 bases). The CDR3 region is CASSIVRATEAFF. The CDR3 DNA is TGTGCCAGTAGTATAGTCAGGGCGACTGAAGCTTTCTTT.